These 29 T cell receptor beta chains were sequenced from one sample in a study of blood T cell repertoires in COVID-19. Libraries were prepared by immunoSEQ multiplex PCR; TCRdb keeps only in-frame clonotypes and omits some of them. Among approximately 170,000 clones, roughly 84% were seen once, and the ten largest hold 6.5% to 7.5%. Sequenced input: peripheral blood. These receptors were obtained from a man aged 80 or over with COVID-19, enrolled during active disease.

This clone was counted between two and nine times. The chain has TRBV5-1 and TRBJ2-3; 8 bases agree with TRBD1. Germline loops: CDR1 SGHRS, CDR2 YFSETQ. The CDR3 extends over 16 amino acids. The V segment lost 4 bases and the J segment 3 bases; nucleotides outside the gene matches: 10. The DNA of the CDR3 is TGCGCCAGCAGCGAAACCGGACAGGGTGGAACAGATACGCAGTATTTT. Residues: CASSETGQGGTDTQYF.

This chain connects TRBV18 to TRBJ1-1, with 8 positions matching TRBD1. The length of the CDR3 is 15 residues. V trimming: 5 bases; J trimming: 1 base; junction bases outside the gene matches: 6. Germline loops: CDR1 KGHSH, CDR2 LQKENI. The chain's CDR3 is CASSVSTGANTEAFF. The CDR3 DNA sequence: TGTGCCAGCTCAGTATCGACAGGGGCGAACACTGAAGCTTTCTTT. The full variable domain, rest sourced from reference TRBV18 and TRBJ1-1, is NAGVMQNPRHLVRRRGQEARLRCSPMKGHSHVYWYRQLPEEGLKFMVYLQKENIIDESGMPKERFSAEFPKEGPSILRIQQVVRGDSAAYFCASSVSTGANTEAFFGQGTRLTVV.

This rearrangement joins TRBV21-1 to TRBJ1-4; the table's D call of TRBD1 was not tested on the DNA. TRBV21-1 is marked as a pseudogene. The CDR3 loop spans 16 amino acids. In DNA form, the CDR3 reads TGTGCCAGCAGCTCCCAGGGGGGTCCAACTAATGAAAAACTGTTTTTT. It is translated as CASSSQGGPTNEKLFF.

This chain connects TRBV10-3 to TRBJ1-2; TRBD1 aligns across 9 bases. CDR3 length: 12 residues. Germline V CDR1 and CDR2: ENHRY, SYGVKD. The trim removed 8 bases at V and 7 bases at J, leaving 5 bases unmatched. CDR3 sequence: CAIGTGWAGYTF. The DNA for the CDR3 is TGTGCCATCGGGACAGGGTGGGCTGGCTACACCTTC.

This clone has more than one count but fewer than ten. CDR3 residues: CASSSPGSNSPLHF. The CDR3 DNA follows: TGTGCCAGCAGTTCCCCGGGAAGTAATTCACCCCTCCACTTT. This chain uses TRBV6-5 with TRBJ1-6; D call uncertain. This CDR3 has 14 amino acids. The germline V gene has CDR1 MNHEY and CDR2 SVGAGI. Between the trimmed V and J ends, which lost 4 bases and 6 bases, there was a span of 10 bases.

In the case of this clone: At the DNA level, this CDR3 is encoded by other sequences in the same sample as well. This chain links TRBV5-1 with TRBJ2-1; the D gene is possibly TRBD2 (7 bases). Germline V lookup: CDR1 SGHRS, CDR2 YFSETQ. The ends were cut back, 0 bases at V and 0 bases at J, with 10 bases in the middle. This CDR3 spans 16 amino acids. The CDR3: CASSLVAGASYNEQFF. The CDR3 DNA reads TGCGCCAGCAGCTTGGTTGCGGGGGCCTCCTACAATGAGCAGTTCTTC.

This clone has ten or more counts. V gene TRBV9 combines with J gene TRBJ1-2; D is unresolved. The CDR3 covers 14 residues. Germline loops: CDR1 SGDLS, CDR2 YYNGEE. Between the trimmed V and J ends, which lost 0 bases and 8 bases, there was a span of 14 bases. The CDR3 sequence is CASSVVFSGSGYTF. Written as DNA, the CDR3 is TGTGCCAGCAGCGTAGTCTTCTCAGGAAGCGGCTACACCTTC.

The chain combines TRBV27 with TRBJ2-1; 7 bases are a match to TRBD2. The CDR3 extends over 15 amino acids. Germline loops: CDR1 MNHEY, CDR2 SMNVEV (reference sequence). V shed 7 bases and J 0 bases; nucleotides not matched to a gene: 6. The CDR3 sequence is CASTWGGSSYNEQFF. CDR3 nucleotides: TGTGCCAGCACATGGGGGGGGAGCTCCTACAATGAGCAGTTCTTC.

The rearrangement joins TRBV5-1 to TRBJ1-2, with D tentatively TRBD1 (5 bases). Trimming removed 4 bases from V and 4 bases from J, with 29 bases in between. Germline CDR1 reads SGHRS; CDR2 reads YFSETQ. This CDR3 is 19 amino acids long. The CDR3 DNA follows: TGCGCCAGCAGCCCCGGGCCTCAGGGTCAGGGATCTATAACCTATGGCTACACCTTC. It yields the protein CASSPGPQGQGSITYGYTF.

The rearrangement joins TRBV18 to TRBJ1-2, with D possibly TRBD1 on 5 matching bases. CDR1 is KGHSH and CDR2 is LQKENI in the germline V gene. There are 13 residues in the CDR3. V was pared by 3 bases and J by 4 bases, with 9 bases between. The chain's CDR3 is CASSPTELYGYTF. The CDR3 nucleotides are TGTGCCAGCTCACCGACAGAACTCTATGGCTACACCTTC.

The chain joins TRBV7-8 to TRBJ2-4, with 7 bases that match TRBD2. The CDR3 sequence is 13 residues long. Germline CDR1 SGHVS, CDR2 FQNEAQ. Trimming took 5 bases from V and 8 from J; bases not matched to a gene: 6. CDR3 coding DNA: TGTGCCAGCAGCCGACATGGGGGGGACATTCAGTACTTC. Residues: CASSRHGGDIQYF.

The chain is built from TRBV4-2 and TRBJ1-1; D is uncertain. CDR1 and CDR2 from the germline V gene are LGHNA and YNFKEQ. V was trimmed by 0 bases and J by 8 bases, leaving 19 bases between them. The CDR3 consists of 16 residues. The DNA of the CDR3 is TGTGCCAGCAGCCAAGAGAAAAGTAGGAGCGTCTCCGAAGCTTTCTTT. Protein product: CASSQEKSRSVSEAFF.

The V and J genes are TRBV2 and TRBJ2-5; 12 nucleotides match TRBD2. V lost 4 bases to trimming and J lost 8 bases; unmatched junction nucleotides: 8. The CDR3 runs 15 residues. Germline V gives CDR1 SNHLY, CDR2 FYNNEI. The CDR3 loop is CASSVTSGGPSTQYF. The CDR3, as DNA: TGTGCCAGCAGTGTTACTAGCGGGGGGCCATCAACCCAGTACTTC.

The V call is TRBV9, the J call TRBJ2-5; 7 bases fit TRBD1. In germline, CDR1 is SGDLS, CDR2 YYNGEE. The CDR3 is made up of 14 amino acids. V trimming: 1 base; J trimming: 3 bases; junction bases outside the gene matches: 3. DNA for the CDR3: TGTGCCAGCAGCGTACGGGACAGAAAAGAGACCCAGTACTTC. The encoded protein is CASSVRDRKETQYF.

The CDR3 DNA sequence: TGCGCCAGCAGCTTGGTGACAGGGGCCACTAACTATGGCTACACCTTC. Its protein product is CASSLVTGATNYGYTF. The V gene is TRBV5-1, the J gene TRBJ1-2, with 8 bases aligning to TRBD1. The J segment lost 0 bases and the V segment lost 0 bases, leaving 4 bases of the junction unmatched. This CDR3 is built from 16 residues. Germline-derived CDR1 and CDR2 are SGHRS and YFSETQ.

In its sample, this clone was seen many times. The J gene is TRBJ2-5, the V gene TRBV7-9; D is unclear. Germline CDR1 is SEHNR and CDR2 is FQNEAQ (reference sequence). With 5 bases removed from V and 2 bases from J, the gap between germline ends came to 6 bases. The length of the CDR3 is 12 residues. CDR3 residues: CASSLKQETQYF. The CDR3, as DNA: TGTGCCAGCAGCCTAAAGCAAGAGACCCAGTACTTC. Supplemented by reference TRBV7-9 and TRBJ2-5, the full variable domain reads DTGVSQNPRHKITKRGQNVTFRCDPISEHNRLYWYRQTLGQGPEFLTYFQNEAQLEKSRLLSDRFSAERPKGSFSTLEIQRTEQGDSAMYLCASSLKQETQYFGPGTRLLVL.

This clone was recorded many times. The chain uses TRBV19 and TRBJ2-7, with 9 positions matching TRBD1. Germline trimming cut 3 bases from V and 5 bases from J; bases unmatched to any gene: 8. Germline loops: CDR1 LNHDA, CDR2 SQIVND (reference sequence). CDR3 length equals 15 residues. CDR3 protein: CASSMSGQGTHEQYF. The CDR3 DNA follows: TGTGCCAGTAGTATGTCTGGACAGGGGACACACGAGCAGTACTTC. Full variable domain (missing parts from reference TRBV19 and TRBJ2-7): DGGITQSPKYLFRKEGQNVTLSCEQNLNHDAMYWYRQDPGQGLRLIYYSQIVNDFQKGDIAEGYSVSREKKESFPLTVTSAQKNPTAFYLCASSMSGQGTHEQYFGPGTRLTVT.

A single count supports this clone. The V and J genes are TRBV10-3 and TRBJ1-2; 10 positions agree with TRBD1. The CDR3 covers 13 residues. After removal of 8 bases from V and 6 bases from J, the junction contained 6 bases not matched to a gene. Germline values: CDR1 ENHRY, CDR2 SYGVKD. The CDR3 region has the DNA TGTGCCATCGACGGGACAGGGGTGAATGGCTACACCTTC. It yields the protein CAIDGTGVNGYTF.

The rearrangement links TRBV11-2 to TRBJ1-2; TRBD1 might be the D (5 bases). Germline CDR1 SGHAT, CDR2 FQNNGV. The CDR3 totals 14 residues. Deletions cut 5 bases from V and 1 base from J, with 11 bases between. The CDR3 DNA reads TGTGCCAGCAGCCCCACGGGGGGTAACTATGGCTACACCTTC. Residues: CASSPTGGNYGYTF.

This clone was seen just once. This chain joins TRBV15 and TRBJ2-1; 8 positions match TRBD2. The junction had 3 bases not matched to a gene; V was cut back by 1 base and J by 4 bases. CDR3 length: 15 residues. Germline CDR1 reads LNHNV; CDR2 reads YYDKDF (reference sequence). The CDR3 reads CATSRGRGDYNEQFF. The CDR3 DNA reads as TGTGCCACCAGCAGAGGGCGGGGGGATTACAATGAGCAGTTCTTC.

As DNA, the CDR3 is TGTGCCAGCAGCTCTAGCGGGGGGGCGCTCAATGAGCAGTTCTTC. Its protein product is CASSSSGGALNEQFF. The J gene is TRBJ2-1, the V gene TRBV13, with 12 nucleotides matching TRBD2. The CDR3 is 15 amino acids. The germline CDR1 and CDR2 sequences are PRHDT and FYEKMQ (reference sequence). The V segment lost 4 bases and the J segment 6 bases; nucleotides outside the gene matches: 4.

The chain links TRBV4-1 to TRBJ2-3, with 8 bases matching TRBD1. CDR3 size: 14 residues. Trimming removed 4 bases from V and 5 bases from J; junction bases left unmatched: 5. Germline loops: CDR1 MGHRA, CDR2 YSYEKL. In nucleotides, the CDR3 is TGCGCCAGCAGCCCCGGACAGGGATTAGATACGCAGTATTTT. It encodes CASSPGQGLDTQYF.

The CDR3 protein is CASSSGGTGSGKDTQYF. CDR3 nucleotides: TGCGCCAGCAGCTCTGGCGGGACAGGGAGTGGGAAGGATACGCAGTATTTT. J is TRBJ2-3 and V is TRBV5-1, with 9 bases aligning to TRBD1. V gave up 3 bases and J gave up 6 bases; unmatched junction bases: 14. The CDR3 covers 17 residues. CDR1 and CDR2 from the germline V gene are SGHRS and YFSETQ.

The V gene is TRBV6-6, the J gene TRBJ1-1; D remains ambiguous. This CDR3 is built from 14 residues. V lost 0 bases and J lost 1, with 6 bases in between. In germline, CDR1 is MNHNY, CDR2 SVGAGI (reference sequence). Here the CDR3 reads CASSYSGKNTEAFF. CDR3 in DNA: TGTGCCAGCAGTTACTCGGGCAAGAACACTGAAGCTTTCTTT.

This clone was counted a single time. CDR3: CASGSTGVLNTEAFF. In DNA form, the CDR3 reads TGTGCTAGTGGCTCGACAGGGGTTCTAAACACTGAAGCTTTCTTT. The chain couples TRBV12-5 to TRBJ1-1; TRBD1 agrees at 8 bases. The CDR3 sequence is 15 residues long. After removal of 6 bases from V and 2 bases from J, the junction contained 8 bases not matched to a gene. The germline V gene encodes CDR1 LGHNT and CDR2 FRNRAP.

The CDR3 protein is CATSDSGTGRNEQFF. The CDR3 DNA sequence: TGTGCCACCAGTGATTCCGGGACAGGGCGTAATGAGCAGTTCTTC. The rearrangement uses TRBV24-1 and TRBJ2-1, with TRBD1 matching 9 bases. The CDR3 runs 15 residues. Trimming removed 2 bases from V and 7 bases from J; junction bases left unmatched: 5. The germline CDR1 and CDR2 sequences are KGHDR and SFDVKD.

This chain uses TRBV15 with TRBJ1-2; D not certain. V was trimmed by 0 bases and J by 2 bases, leaving 10 bases between them. This CDR3 region has 15 residues. Germline V lookup: CDR1 LNHNV, CDR2 YYDKDF (reference sequence). The CDR3 loop is CATSRDQMVNYGYTF. In DNA form, the CDR3 reads TGTGCCACCAGCAGAGATCAGATGGTGAACTATGGCTACACCTTC. The full variable domain, with the rest looked up from reference TRBV15 and TRBJ1-2, is DAMVIQNPRYQVTQFGKPVTLSCSQTLNHNVMYWYQQKSSQAPKLLFHYYDKDFNNEADTPDNFQSRRPNTSFCFLDIRSPGLGDTAMYLCATSRDQMVNYGYTFGSGTRLTVV.

The chain recombines TRBV6-7 with TRBJ1-6; no definite D call. TRBV6-7 is known as an ORF, though its function is uncertain. The CDR3 totals 15 residues. V lost 0 bases to trimming and J lost 18 bases, with 21 bases between them. Written as DNA, the CDR3 is TGTGCCAGCAGTTACTCGATAGAACAGCCCAAATTCACCCACTTT. Its translation is CASSYSIEQPKFTHF.

The rearrangement joins TRBV5-8 to TRBJ1-4; a weak D match, TRBD1 (6 bases). Germline V gives CDR1 SGHTS, CDR2 YDEGEE. The CDR3 consists of 16 residues. V lost 3 bases and J 0 bases, leaving 12 bases between the germline ends. The CDR3 bases are TGTGCCAGCAGCTGGGGGACACTCGCAACTAATGAAAAACTGTTTTTT. Its translation: CASSWGTLATNEKLFF. Variable domain in full (rest from reference TRBV5-8 and TRBJ1-4): EAGVTQSPTHLIKTRGQQATLRCSPISGHTSVYWYQQALGLGLQFLLWYDEGEERNRGNFPPRFSGRQFPNYSSELNVNALELEDSALYLCASSWGTLATNEKLFFGSGTQLSVL.